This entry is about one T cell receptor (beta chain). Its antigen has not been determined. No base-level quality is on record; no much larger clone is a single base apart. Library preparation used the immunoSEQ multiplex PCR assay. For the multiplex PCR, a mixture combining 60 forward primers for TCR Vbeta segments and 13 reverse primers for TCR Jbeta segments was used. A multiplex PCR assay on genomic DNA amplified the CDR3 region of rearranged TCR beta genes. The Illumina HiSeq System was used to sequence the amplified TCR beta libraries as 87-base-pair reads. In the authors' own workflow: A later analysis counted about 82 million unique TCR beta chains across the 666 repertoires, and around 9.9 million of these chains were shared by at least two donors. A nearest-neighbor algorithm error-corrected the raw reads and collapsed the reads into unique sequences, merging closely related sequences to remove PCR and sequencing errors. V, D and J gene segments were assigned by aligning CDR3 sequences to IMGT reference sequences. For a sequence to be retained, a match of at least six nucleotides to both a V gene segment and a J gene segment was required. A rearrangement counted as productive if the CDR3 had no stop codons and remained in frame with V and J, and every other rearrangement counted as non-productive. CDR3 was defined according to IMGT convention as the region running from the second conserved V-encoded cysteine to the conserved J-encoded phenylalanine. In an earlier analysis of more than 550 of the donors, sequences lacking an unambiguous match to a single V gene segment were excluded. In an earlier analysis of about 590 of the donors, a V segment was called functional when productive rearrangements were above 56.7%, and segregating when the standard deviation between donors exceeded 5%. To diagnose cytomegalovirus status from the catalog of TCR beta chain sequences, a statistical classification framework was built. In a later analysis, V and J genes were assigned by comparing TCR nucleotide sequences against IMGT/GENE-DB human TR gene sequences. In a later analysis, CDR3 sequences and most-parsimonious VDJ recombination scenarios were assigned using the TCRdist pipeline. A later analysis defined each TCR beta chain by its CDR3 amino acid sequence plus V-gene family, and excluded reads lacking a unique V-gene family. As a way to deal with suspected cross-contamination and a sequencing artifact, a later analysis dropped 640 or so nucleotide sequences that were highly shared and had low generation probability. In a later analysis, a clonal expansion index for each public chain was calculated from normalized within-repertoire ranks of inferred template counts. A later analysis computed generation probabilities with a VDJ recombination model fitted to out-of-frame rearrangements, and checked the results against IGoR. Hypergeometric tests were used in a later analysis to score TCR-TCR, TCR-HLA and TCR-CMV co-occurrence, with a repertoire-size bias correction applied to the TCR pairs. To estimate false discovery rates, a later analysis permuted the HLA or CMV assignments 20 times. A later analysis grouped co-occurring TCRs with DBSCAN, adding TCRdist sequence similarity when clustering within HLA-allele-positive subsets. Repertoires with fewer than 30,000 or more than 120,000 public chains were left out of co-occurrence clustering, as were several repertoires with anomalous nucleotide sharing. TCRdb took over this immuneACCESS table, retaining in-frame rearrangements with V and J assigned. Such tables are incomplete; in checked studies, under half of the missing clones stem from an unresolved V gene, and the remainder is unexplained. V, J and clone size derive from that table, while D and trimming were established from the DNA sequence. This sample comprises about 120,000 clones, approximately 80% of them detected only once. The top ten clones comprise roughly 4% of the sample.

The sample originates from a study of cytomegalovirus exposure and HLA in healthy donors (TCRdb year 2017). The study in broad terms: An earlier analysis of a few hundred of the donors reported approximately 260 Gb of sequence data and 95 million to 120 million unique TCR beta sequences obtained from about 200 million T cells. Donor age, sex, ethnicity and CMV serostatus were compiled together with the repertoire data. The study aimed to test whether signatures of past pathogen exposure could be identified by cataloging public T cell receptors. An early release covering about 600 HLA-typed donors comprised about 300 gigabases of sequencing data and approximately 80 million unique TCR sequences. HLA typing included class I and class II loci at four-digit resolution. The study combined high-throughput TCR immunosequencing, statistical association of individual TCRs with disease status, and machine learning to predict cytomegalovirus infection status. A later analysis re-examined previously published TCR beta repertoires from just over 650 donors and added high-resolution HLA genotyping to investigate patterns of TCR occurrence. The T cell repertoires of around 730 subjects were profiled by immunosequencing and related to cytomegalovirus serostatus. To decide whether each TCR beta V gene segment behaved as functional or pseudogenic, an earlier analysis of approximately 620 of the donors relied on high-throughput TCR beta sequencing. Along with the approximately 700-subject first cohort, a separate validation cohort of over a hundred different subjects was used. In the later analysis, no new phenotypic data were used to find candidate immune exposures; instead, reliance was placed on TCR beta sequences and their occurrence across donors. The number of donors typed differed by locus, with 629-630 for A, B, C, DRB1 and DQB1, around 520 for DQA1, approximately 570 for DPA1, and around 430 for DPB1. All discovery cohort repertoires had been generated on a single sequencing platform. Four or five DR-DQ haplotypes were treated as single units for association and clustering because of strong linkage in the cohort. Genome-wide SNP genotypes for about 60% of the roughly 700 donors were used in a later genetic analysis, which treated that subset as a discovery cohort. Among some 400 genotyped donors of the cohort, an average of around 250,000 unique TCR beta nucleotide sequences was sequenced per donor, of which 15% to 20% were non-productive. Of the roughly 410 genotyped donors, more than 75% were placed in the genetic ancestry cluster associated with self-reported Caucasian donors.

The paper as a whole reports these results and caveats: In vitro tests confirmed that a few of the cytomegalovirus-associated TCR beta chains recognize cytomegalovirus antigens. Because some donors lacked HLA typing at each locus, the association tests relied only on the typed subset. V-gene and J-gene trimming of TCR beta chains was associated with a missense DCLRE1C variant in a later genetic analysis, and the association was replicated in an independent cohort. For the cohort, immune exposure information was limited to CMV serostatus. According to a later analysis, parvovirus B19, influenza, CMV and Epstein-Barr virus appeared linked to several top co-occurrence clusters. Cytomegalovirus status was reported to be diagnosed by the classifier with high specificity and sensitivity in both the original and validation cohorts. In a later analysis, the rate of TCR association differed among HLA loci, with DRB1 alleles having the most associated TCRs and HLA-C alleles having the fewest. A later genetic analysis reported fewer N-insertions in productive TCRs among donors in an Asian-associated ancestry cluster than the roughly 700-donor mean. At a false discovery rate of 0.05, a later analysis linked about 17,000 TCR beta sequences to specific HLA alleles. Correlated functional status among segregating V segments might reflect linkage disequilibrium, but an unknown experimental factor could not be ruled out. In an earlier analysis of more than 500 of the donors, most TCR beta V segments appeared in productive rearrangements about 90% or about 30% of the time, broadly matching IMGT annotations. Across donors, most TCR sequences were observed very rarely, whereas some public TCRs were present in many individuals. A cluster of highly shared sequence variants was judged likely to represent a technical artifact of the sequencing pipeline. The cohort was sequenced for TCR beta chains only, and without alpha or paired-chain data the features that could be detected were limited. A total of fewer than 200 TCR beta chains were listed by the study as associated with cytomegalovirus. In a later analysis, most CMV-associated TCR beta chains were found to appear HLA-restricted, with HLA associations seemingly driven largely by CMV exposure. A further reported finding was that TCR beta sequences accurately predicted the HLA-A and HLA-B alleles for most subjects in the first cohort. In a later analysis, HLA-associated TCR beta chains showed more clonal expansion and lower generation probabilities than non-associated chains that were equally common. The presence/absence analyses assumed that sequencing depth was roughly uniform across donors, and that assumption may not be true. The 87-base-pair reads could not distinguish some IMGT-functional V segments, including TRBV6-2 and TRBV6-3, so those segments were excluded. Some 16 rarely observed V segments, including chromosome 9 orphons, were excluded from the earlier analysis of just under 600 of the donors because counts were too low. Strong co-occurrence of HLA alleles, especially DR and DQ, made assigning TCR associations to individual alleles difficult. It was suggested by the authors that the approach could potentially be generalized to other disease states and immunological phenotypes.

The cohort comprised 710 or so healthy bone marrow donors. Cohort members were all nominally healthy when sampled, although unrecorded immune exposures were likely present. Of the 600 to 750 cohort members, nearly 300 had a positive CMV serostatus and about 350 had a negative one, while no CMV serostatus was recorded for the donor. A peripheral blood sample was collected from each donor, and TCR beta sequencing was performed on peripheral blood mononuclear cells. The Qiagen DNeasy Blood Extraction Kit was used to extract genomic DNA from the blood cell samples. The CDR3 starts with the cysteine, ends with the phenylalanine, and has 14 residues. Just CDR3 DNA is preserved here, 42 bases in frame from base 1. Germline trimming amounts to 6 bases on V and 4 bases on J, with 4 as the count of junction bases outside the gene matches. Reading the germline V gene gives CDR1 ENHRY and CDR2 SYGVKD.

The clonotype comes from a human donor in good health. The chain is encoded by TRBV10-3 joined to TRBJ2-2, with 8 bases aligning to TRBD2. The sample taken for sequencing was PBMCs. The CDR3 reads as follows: CAISGTRGTGELFF. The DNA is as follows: TGTGCCATCAGCGGGACTAGGGGCACCGGGGAGCTGTTTTTT.